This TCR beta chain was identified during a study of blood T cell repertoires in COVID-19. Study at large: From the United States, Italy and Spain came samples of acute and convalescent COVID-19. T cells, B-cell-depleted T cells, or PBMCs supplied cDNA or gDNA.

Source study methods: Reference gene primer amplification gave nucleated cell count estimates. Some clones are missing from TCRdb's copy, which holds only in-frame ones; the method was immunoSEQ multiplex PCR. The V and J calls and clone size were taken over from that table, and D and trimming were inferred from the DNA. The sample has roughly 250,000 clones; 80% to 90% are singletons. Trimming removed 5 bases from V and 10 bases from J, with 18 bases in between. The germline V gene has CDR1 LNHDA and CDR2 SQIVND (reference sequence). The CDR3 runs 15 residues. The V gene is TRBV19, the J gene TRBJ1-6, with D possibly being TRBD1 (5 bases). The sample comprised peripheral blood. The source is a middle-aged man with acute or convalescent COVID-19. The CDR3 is CASSPDQGRRSPLHF. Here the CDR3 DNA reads TGTGCCAGTAGTCCCGATCAGGGCCGAAGGTCACCCCTCCACTTT.